Listed here are 26 T cell receptor beta chains from one sample, sequenced in a study of glioma-infiltrating T cells after dendritic cell vaccination. TCRdb's copy holds only in-frame clones and misses some; the assay was immunoSEQ multiplex PCR. The sample holds about 65,000 clones; more than 75% are singletons and the top ten take roughly 10%. Indicated time point: after dendritic cell vaccination, including at tumor progression/relapse. The source was blood, collected after dendritic cell vaccination. These receptor sequences come from a human donor with glioblastoma.

The V and J genes are TRBV21-1 and TRBJ1-1; the tabulated D call, TRBD1, remains unverified against the DNA. TRBV21-1 is shown as a pseudogene. The CDR3 is made up of 15 amino acids. DNA of the CDR3: TGTGCCATGCCTTGTAGGGGACAGGGGTACACTGAAGCTTTCTTT. Protein: CAMPCRGQGYTEAFF.

The chain combines TRBV7-2 with TRBJ2-3, with D possibly TRBD2 on 6 matching bases. The V end was cut by 5 bases, the J end by 0 bases, with 9 bases between. Germline V gives CDR1 SGHTA, CDR2 FQGNSA. This CDR3 is built from 14 residues. The CDR3 DNA reads as TGTGCCAGCAGCCCAGGGACTAGCACAGATACGCAGTATTTT. This encodes CASSPGTSTDTQYF. Full variable domain (remainder filled in from reference TRBV7-2 and TRBJ2-3): GAGVSQSPSNKVTEKGKDVELRCDPISGHTALYWYRQSLGQGLEFLIYFQGNSAPDKSGLPSDRFSAERTGGSVSTLTIQRTQQEDSAVYLCASSPGTSTDTQYFGPGTRLTVL.

The V and J genes are TRBV18 and TRBJ1-2, with D possibly TRBD1 on 5 matching bases. Trimming removed 0 bases at V and 4 bases at J, with 12 bases between. The CDR3 contains 15 residues. Per the germline V gene, CDR1 is KGHSH and CDR2 is LQKENI. CDR3: CASSPPQGPVYGYTF. The DNA for the CDR3 is TGTGCCAGCTCACCACCTCAGGGTCCCGTCTATGGCTACACCTTC.

The rearrangement links TRBV27 to TRBJ2-7; 8 bases are shared with TRBD2. V dropped 6 bases and J dropped 5; count of bases not matched to a gene: 15. CDR3 length: 16 residues. Germline CDR1 is MNHEY and CDR2 is SMNVEV (reference sequence). DNA for the CDR3: TGTGCCAGCAGCCTTTTCATACCGAGCGGGAGCGACGAGCAGTACTTC. Amino acids: CASSLFIPSGSDEQYF.

This sequence joins TRBV7-2 and TRBJ2-1; 9 nucleotides align to TRBD1. Germline trimming cut 5 bases from V and 2 bases from J; bases unmatched to any gene: 4. Germline V gene lookup returns CDR1 SGHTA and CDR2 FQGNSA. This CDR3 contains 15 residues. The DNA of the CDR3 is TGTGCCAGCAGCGTACAGGGGGCAACCTACAATGAGCAGTTCTTC. Residues: CASSVQGATYNEQFF.

As for this clone: Sequence at one end of the junction differs from germline and may be a read error. The DNA of the CDR3 is TGTGCTAGCAGCTTAGGGACCGGGACTACCACAGATACGCAGTATTTT. Residues: CASSLGTGTTTDTQYF. V gene TRBV7-7 combines with J gene TRBJ2-3; the match to TRBD2 covers 7 bases. This CDR3 comprises 16 residues. Per the germline V gene, CDR1 is SSHAT and CDR2 is FNYEAQ (reference sequence).

The chain couples TRBV9 to TRBJ2-1, with TRBD2 matching 9 bases. With 3 bases clipped from V and 7 bases from J, the junction kept 11 bases outside the gene matches. The CDR3 has 16 amino acids. Germline V CDR1 and CDR2: SGDLS, YYNGEE. DNA for the CDR3: TGTGCCAGCAGCGGACGGACTAGCGCGAAACCGAATGAGCAGTTCTTC. Protein sequence: CASSGRTSAKPNEQFF. Variable domain in full (rest from reference TRBV9 and TRBJ2-1): DSGVTQTPKHLITATGQRVTLRCSPRSGDLSVYWYQQSLDQGLQFLIQYYNGEERAKGNILERFSAQQFPDLHSELNLSSLELGDSALYFCASSGRTSAKPNEQFFGPGTRLTVL.

Points on this clone: The identical CDR3 is also encoded by other nucleotide sequences in the sample. The genes are TRBV6-5 and TRBJ1-2; TRBD1 might be the D (6 bases). V was cut by 5 bases and J by 2 bases, with 6 bases left in between. CDR1 and CDR2 (germline): MNHEY, SVGAGI. The CDR3 length is 12 residues. CDR3 DNA sequence: TGTGCCAGCAGTCAGGGGAACTATGGCTACACCTTC. It codes for CASSQGNYGYTF.

This clone was seen a single time. This chain links TRBV18 with TRBJ1-2, with D unclear. In germline, CDR1 is KGHSH, CDR2 LQKENI. CDR3 length: 13 residues. Deletions cut 2 bases from V and 6 bases from J, with 10 bases between. CDR3 bases: TGTGCCAGCTCACCAGAGACACGGAATGGCTACACCTTC. Its protein is CASSPETRNGYTF.

The chain joins TRBV6-5 to TRBJ2-7; 7 nucleotides agree with TRBD1. Trimming removed 6 bases from V and 6 bases from J; junction bases left unmatched: 5. The germline CDR1 and CDR2 sequences are MNHEY and SVGAGI. The CDR3 has 12 amino acids. The CDR3 here is CASRQGSGEQYF. The CDR3 coding sequence is TGTGCCAGCAGACAGGGGTCGGGCGAGCAGTACTTC.

This sequence joins TRBV10-3 and TRBJ2-2, with 8 nucleotides matching TRBD2. The V and J ends lost 0 bases and 4 bases, in that order; junction bases with no gene match: 7. Germline V gene lookup returns CDR1 ENHRY and CDR2 SYGVKD. The CDR3 covers 17 residues. CDR3 protein: CAISESSAGAGTGELFF. Written as DNA, the CDR3 is TGTGCCATCAGTGAGTCCTCAGCGGGGGCGGGCACCGGGGAGCTGTTTTTT.

V and J are TRBV19 and TRBJ1-5; D unresolved. The CDR3 is 15 residues long. V dropped 5 bases and J dropped 2 bases, with 13 bases sitting between them. Germline V CDR1 and CDR2: LNHDA, SQIVND (reference sequence). The CDR3 sequence: CASSPNEVRNQPQHF. As DNA, the CDR3 is TGTGCCAGTAGTCCCAACGAGGTGCGCAATCAGCCCCAGCATTTT.

The CDR3 nucleotides are TGTGCCAGCAGCCAAGACGGAGGCGGGTCCTCCTACGAGCAGTACTTC. Residues: CASSQDGGGSSYEQYF. The J gene is TRBJ2-7, the V gene TRBV4-2; a possible D gene is TRBD2 (5 bases). Germline V gene lookup returns CDR1 LGHNA and CDR2 YNFKEQ. The CDR3 has 16 amino acids. The V end was cut by 0 bases, the J end by 0 bases, with 12 bases between.

The V call is TRBV5-1, the J call TRBJ2-5, with TRBD2 matching 10 bases. The CDR3 consists of 14 residues. Trimming took 5 bases from V and 2 from J; bases not matched to a gene: 3. Per the germline V gene, CDR1 is SGHRS and CDR2 is YFSETQ. Here the CDR3 reads CASRAAGGQETQYF. The CDR3 coding sequence is TGCGCCAGCAGAGCAGCGGGGGGGCAAGAGACCCAGTACTTC.

As for this clone: Germline and junction disagree at one end, which may indicate a read error. Other DNA sequences within the sample encode an identical CDR3. The chain couples TRBV30 to TRBJ2-4, with D possibly being TRBD2 (5 bases). Germline V gives CDR1 GTSNPN, CDR2 SVGIG (reference sequence). The CDR3 totals 13 residues. As DNA, the CDR3 is TGTGCCTTATCAAAGGGAGCCCAAAACATTCAGTACTTC. The encoded protein is CALSKGAQNIQYF.

This clone was seen once. The identical CDR3 is also encoded by other nucleotide sequences in the sample. The chain joins TRBV27 to TRBJ1-6; D is uncertain. V lost 2 bases and J lost 13, with 15 bases in between. The CDR3 has 14 amino acids. Germline loops: CDR1 MNHEY, CDR2 SMNVEV (reference sequence). DNA for the CDR3: TGTGCCAGCAGTTTACCCGGGATTCTTTCCCCCCTCCACTTT. Amino acid sequence: CASSLPGILSPLHF.

This chain's CDR3 is CASSQFGQAKNTGELFF. CDR3 DNA sequence: TGCGCCAGCAGTCAATTCGGACAGGCGAAAAACACCGGGGAGCTGTTTTTT. The rearrangement uses TRBV23-1 and TRBJ2-2; TRBD1 matches at 7 bases. TRBV23-1 carries the ORF label, with uncertain function. The CDR3 totals 17 residues. V lost 1 base, J lost 2 bases, and 7 bases stayed unmatched.

The chain is built from TRBV5-4 and TRBJ2-5, with a possible D match to TRBD2 (6 bases). CDR1 is SGHNT, CDR2 YYREEE, per germline (reference sequence). Trimming removed 2 bases at V and 5 bases at J, with 10 bases between. CDR3 length: 13 residues. The CDR3 reads CASSFGGRETQYF. The CDR3 nucleotides are TGTGCCAGCAGCTTTGGAGGGAGGGAGACCCAGTACTTC.

This chain joins TRBV9 and TRBJ2-1; 10 nucleotides agree with TRBD2. The CDR3 is 16 residues long. V lost 4 bases and J lost 6; bases outside the gene matches: 10. From germline, CDR1 is SGDLS and CDR2 YYNGEE. CDR3 sequence (DNA): TGTGCCAGCAGCCGCCCGGGGACTAGCGTATTCAATGAGCAGTTCTTC. This translates into CASSRPGTSVFNEQFF.

The chain has TRBV6-4 and TRBJ1-6; maybe TRBD1 (5 bases). Germline lookup yields CDR1 MRHNA and CDR2 SNTAGT. The CDR3 loop spans 14 amino acids. V was pared by 0 bases and J by 5 bases, with 5 bases between. The DNA of the CDR3 is TGTGCCAGCAGTGACTCAGGGGATAATTCACCCCTCCACTTT. This sequence encodes CASSDSGDNSPLHF.

CDR3 protein: CASSRGGGGLVGTQYF. The CDR3, as DNA: TGTGCCAGCAGCCGGGGCGGCGGGGGATTGGTAGGTACGCAGTATTTT. This chain connects TRBV7-2 to TRBJ2-3; 7 bases map to TRBD2. The CDR3 length is 16 residues. CDR1 SGHTA and CDR2 FQGNSA come from the germline V gene. After removal of 5 bases from V and 8 bases from J, the junction contained 16 bases not matched to a gene.

This chain links TRBV27 with TRBJ1-1; TRBD1 agrees at 9 bases. Germline V gene sequence: CDR1 MNHEY, CDR2 SMNVEV (reference sequence). The CDR3 runs 18 residues. V lost 6 bases, J lost 2 bases, and 16 bases stayed unmatched. The CDR3: CASSRTRTGGRGNTEAFF. CDR3 coding DNA: TGTGCCAGCAGCCGGACCCGAACAGGGGGCAGAGGTAACACTGAAGCTTTCTTT.

The V call is TRBV4-2, the J call TRBJ2-1; TRBD2 is a possible D gene (6 bases). The CDR3 totals 13 residues. V was shortened by 8 bases and J by 6 bases, with 14 bases between the two germline ends. Germline V lookup: CDR1 LGHNA, CDR2 YNFKEQ. The CDR3 DNA is TGTGCCAGCTCCCCACCGACTAGCAATGAGCAGTTCTTC. It specifies CASSPPTSNEQFF.

The V gene is TRBV5-6, the J gene TRBJ1-2, with D possibly being TRBD1 (5 bases). With 2 bases removed from V and 6 bases from J, the gap between germline ends came to 17 bases. This CDR3 is 15 amino acids long. CDR1 and CDR2 (germline): SGHDT, YYEEEE. CDR3 sequence: CASSFGGVFENGYTF. CDR3 DNA sequence: TGTGCCAGCAGCTTTGGAGGGGTATTTGAGAATGGCTACACCTTC.

The V call is TRBV4-2, the J call TRBJ2-7; 8 bases agree with TRBD1. The germline V gene has CDR1 LGHNA and CDR2 YNFKEQ. V dropped 0 bases and J dropped 3; count of bases not matched to a gene: 7. This CDR3 is 16 amino acids long. CDR3 sequence reads: CASSQDNLGQDYEQYF. As DNA, the CDR3 is TGTGCCAGCAGCCAAGATAATCTGGGACAGGACTACGAGCAGTACTTC.

V and J are TRBV5-4 and TRBJ1-1; TRBD1 matches at 11 bases. The junction had 10 bases not matched to a gene; V was cut back by 2 bases and J by 1 base. Germline V gene sequence: CDR1 SGHNT, CDR2 YYREEE (reference sequence). There are 18 residues in the CDR3. CDR3: CASSLGRTGGAQNTEAFF. As DNA, the CDR3 is TGTGCCAGCAGCTTAGGGCGGACAGGGGGCGCTCAGAACACTGAAGCTTTCTTT.